These 6 T cell receptor beta chains were sequenced from one sample in a study of blood T cell repertoires in COVID-19. Libraries were prepared by immunoSEQ multiplex PCR; TCRdb keeps only in-frame clonotypes and omits some of them. Here the sample spans some 510,000 clones, more than 75% being singletons. The sequenced sample consisted of PBMCs or T cells enriched from blood (not recorded which). The receptors shown here come from a woman aged 40 to 49 who had recovered from COVID-19.

The chain carries TRBV2 and TRBJ2-4; a weak D match, TRBD1 (7 bases). The CDR3 is 14 residues long. Germline V CDR1 and CDR2: SNHLY, FYNNEI. V lost 6 bases and J lost 6, with 15 bases in between. DNA for the CDR3: TGTGCCAGCAGCGCCCAGGGGGGCGGAAACATTCAGTACTTC. Protein: CASSAQGGGNIQYF. Based on the CDR3 plus reference TRBV2 and TRBJ2-4, the full variable domain is EPEVTQTPSHQVTQMGQEVILRCVPISNHLYFYWYRQILGQKVEFLVSFYNNEISEKSEIFDDQFSVERPDGSNFTLKIRSTKLEDSAMYFCASSAQGGGNIQYFGAGTRLSVL.

Here the CDR3 reads CASSLARFTGDYEQYF. CDR3 bases: TGTGCCAGCAGCTTAGCGCGGTTTACAGGGGACTACGAGCAGTACTTC. The chain employs TRBV7-2 and TRBJ2-7; TRBD1 aligns across 7 bases. V gave up 0 bases and J gave up 3 bases; unmatched junction bases: 8. The CDR3 loop spans 16 amino acids. CDR1 SGHTA and CDR2 FQGNSA come from the germline V gene.

In DNA form, the CDR3 reads TGTGCCACCAGTGATCCACTGGGACAGGGGCTGACCCAGTACTTC. Protein sequence: CATSDPLGQGLTQYF. The V call is TRBV24-1, the J call TRBJ2-5; 10 bases are shared with TRBD1. The J segment lost 7 bases and the V segment lost 3 bases, leaving 7 bases of the junction unmatched. The CDR3 runs 15 residues. In germline, CDR1 is KGHDR, CDR2 SFDVKD.

The V gene is TRBV11-2, the J gene TRBJ1-2, with 7 bases lining up with TRBD1. The V gene end was trimmed by 5 bases and the J gene end by 8 bases; junction bases not matched to a gene: 11. Looked up from germline, CDR1 is SGHAT and CDR2 is FQNNGV. The CDR3 is made up of 14 amino acids. CDR3 sequence (DNA): TGTGCCAGCAGCCGACCTTTACAGGGGACGGGCTACACCTTC. This translates into CASSRPLQGTGYTF.

The chain recombines TRBV3-1 (or the pseudogene TRBV3-2) with TRBJ2-7, with no clear D. Germline lookup yields CDR1 LGHDT and CDR2 YNNKEL (reference sequence). This CDR3 has 14 amino acids. The V and J ends lost 4 bases and 2 bases respectively, with 12 bases between them. The CDR3 sequence: CASSPQTKTYEQYF. The CDR3 nucleotides read TGTGCCAGCAGCCCGCAGACAAAGACCTACGAGCAGTACTTC.

The rearrangement uses TRBV30 and TRBJ1-2, with a weak D call TRBD1 (5 bases). V was pared by 4 bases and J by 7 bases, with 13 bases between. Germline loops: CDR1 GTSNPN, CDR2 SVGIG (reference sequence). The CDR3 runs to 12 residues. The CDR3 DNA reads as TGTGCCTGGAATTTGATAGGGGTTGGCTACACCTTC. It encodes CAWNLIGVGYTF.